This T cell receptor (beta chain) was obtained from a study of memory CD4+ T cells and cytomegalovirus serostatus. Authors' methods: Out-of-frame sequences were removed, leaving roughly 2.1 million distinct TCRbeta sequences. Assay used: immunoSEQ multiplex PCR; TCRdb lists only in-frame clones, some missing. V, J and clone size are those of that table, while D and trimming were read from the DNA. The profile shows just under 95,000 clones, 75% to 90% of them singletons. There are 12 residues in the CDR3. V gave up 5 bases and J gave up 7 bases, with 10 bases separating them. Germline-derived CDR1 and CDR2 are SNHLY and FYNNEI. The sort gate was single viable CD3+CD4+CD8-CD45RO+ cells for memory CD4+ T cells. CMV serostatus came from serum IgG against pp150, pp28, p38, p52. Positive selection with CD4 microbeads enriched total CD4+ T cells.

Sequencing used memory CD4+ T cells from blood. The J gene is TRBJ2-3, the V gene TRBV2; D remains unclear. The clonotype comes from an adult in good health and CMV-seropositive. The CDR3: CASSRDSHTQYF. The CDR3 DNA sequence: TGTGCCAGCAGTCGAGACTCTCATACGCAGTATTTT.